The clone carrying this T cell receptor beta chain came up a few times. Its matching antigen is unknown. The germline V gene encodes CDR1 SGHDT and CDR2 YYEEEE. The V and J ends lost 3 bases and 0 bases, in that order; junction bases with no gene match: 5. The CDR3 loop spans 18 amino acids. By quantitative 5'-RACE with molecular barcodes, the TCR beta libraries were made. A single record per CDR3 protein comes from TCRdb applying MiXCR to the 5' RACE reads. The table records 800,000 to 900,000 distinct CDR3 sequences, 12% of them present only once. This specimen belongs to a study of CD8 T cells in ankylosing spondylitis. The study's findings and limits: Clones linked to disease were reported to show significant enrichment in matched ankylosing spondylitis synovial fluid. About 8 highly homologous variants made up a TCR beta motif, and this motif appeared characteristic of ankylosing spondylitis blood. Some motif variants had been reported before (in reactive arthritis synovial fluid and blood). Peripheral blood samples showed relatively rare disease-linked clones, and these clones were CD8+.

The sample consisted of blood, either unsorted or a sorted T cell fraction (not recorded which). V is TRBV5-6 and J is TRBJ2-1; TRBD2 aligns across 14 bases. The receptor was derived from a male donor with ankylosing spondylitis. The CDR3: CASSWRTSGRSSYNEQFF. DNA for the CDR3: TGTGCCAGCAGCTGGAGGACTAGCGGGAGGTCCTCCTACAATGAGCAGTTCTTC.